This TCR beta chain came from a study of blood T cell repertoires in COVID-19. Study in general: Donors in the United States, Italy and Spain gave samples during acute or convalescent COVID-19.

As processed by the authors: By means of reference gene primer amplification, nucleated cell counts were estimated. Only in-frame clones appear in the TCRdb table, and some are missing; sequencing was by immunoSEQ multiplex PCR. V and J calls plus clone size are reproduced from that table; the DNA served to infer D and trimming. The sample includes about 82,000 clones, about 83% seen only once; the top ten take approximately 15%. Trimming removed 3 bases from V and 8 bases from J; junction bases left unmatched: 9. Germline V gives CDR1 MNHEY, CDR2 SVGAGI. This CDR3 comprises 14 residues. The source of this sequence is a woman aged 55-70 years with acute or convalescent COVID-19. The sequenced material came from peripheral blood. V is TRBV6-5 and J is TRBJ1-2; TRBD1 matches 7 bases. The CDR3 spells CASSYDREIGGYTF. The CDR3 nucleotides read TGTGCCAGCAGTTATGACAGGGAGATCGGCGGCTACACCTTC.